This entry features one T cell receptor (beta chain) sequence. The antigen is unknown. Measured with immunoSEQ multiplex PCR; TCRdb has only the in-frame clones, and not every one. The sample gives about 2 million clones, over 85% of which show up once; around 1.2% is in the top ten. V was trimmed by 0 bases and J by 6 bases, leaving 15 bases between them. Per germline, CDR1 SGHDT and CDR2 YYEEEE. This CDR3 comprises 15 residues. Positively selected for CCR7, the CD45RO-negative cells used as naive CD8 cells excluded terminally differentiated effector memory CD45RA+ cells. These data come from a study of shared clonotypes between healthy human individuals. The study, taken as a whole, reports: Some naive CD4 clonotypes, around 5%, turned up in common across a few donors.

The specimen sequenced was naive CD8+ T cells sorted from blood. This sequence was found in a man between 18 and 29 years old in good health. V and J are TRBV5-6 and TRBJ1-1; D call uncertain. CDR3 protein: CASSLAFQDGSEAFF. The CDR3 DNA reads TGTGCCAGCAGCTTGGCCTTTCAGGACGGGTCTGAAGCTTTCTTT. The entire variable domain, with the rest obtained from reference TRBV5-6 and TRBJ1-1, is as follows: DAGVTQSPTHLIKTRGQQVTLRCSPKSGHDTVSWYQQALGQGPQFIFQYYEEEERQRGNFPDRFSGHQFPNYSSELNVNALLLGDSALYLCASSLAFQDGSEAFFGQGTRLTVV.